This T cell receptor (beta chain) was found in a study of cytomegalovirus exposure and HLA in healthy donors. In the study overall: In an early release, HLA-typed donors contributed some 82 million unique TCR sequences.

Between the trimmed V and J ends, which lost 1 base and 7 bases, there was a span of 14 bases. Germline loops: CDR1 SGHTA, CDR2 FQGNSA. The length of the CDR3 is 15 residues. Study-wide results and caveats: Earlier findings revealed that most TCR beta V segments proved productive either about 87% or about 30% of the time. Available immune exposure information was restricted to CMV serostatus only.

Researchers ran the PCR with 60 Vbeta and 13 Jbeta primers. Using immunoSEQ multiplex PCR, the repertoire was profiled, and TCRdb retains in-frame clones only, with some absent. The sample holds 65,000 to 100,000 clones; 75% to 80% are singletons and the top ten take 6%. Donors were ostensibly healthy at sampling, although undocumented immune exposures were probable. This clone is a singleton in its sample. Its antigen is unknown. The source of this sequence is a female donor in good health and CMV-seronegative. The sequencing sample was made of PBMCs. The chain couples TRBV7-2 to TRBJ1-5; D gene uncertain. Written as DNA, the CDR3 is TGTGCCAGCAGCTTAGTTTCCGGGTCGGAACAGCCCCAGCATTTT. Protein sequence: CASSLVSGSEQPQHF.